This TCR beta chain was found in a study of control samples from healthy donors and cancer patients. The assay was immunoSEQ multiplex PCR, and TCRdb's table has in-frame clones only and misses some. In all, the sample yields 150,000 to 200,000 clones. The CDR3 runs 17 residues. The V gene lost 3 bases and the J gene lost 3 bases, with 21 bases spanning the gap. Germline V lookup: CDR1 SGHDN, CDR2 FVKESK. The rearrangement uses TRBV14 and TRBJ2-7; maybe TRBD1 (5 bases). The receptor comes from a woman in her 30s in good health. Material for sequencing was blood. DNA of the CDR3: TGTGCCAGCAGCCAGGATATCGGGCAGGGCCGGTTCTACGAGCAGTACTTC. Protein product: CASSQDIGQGRFYEQYF.